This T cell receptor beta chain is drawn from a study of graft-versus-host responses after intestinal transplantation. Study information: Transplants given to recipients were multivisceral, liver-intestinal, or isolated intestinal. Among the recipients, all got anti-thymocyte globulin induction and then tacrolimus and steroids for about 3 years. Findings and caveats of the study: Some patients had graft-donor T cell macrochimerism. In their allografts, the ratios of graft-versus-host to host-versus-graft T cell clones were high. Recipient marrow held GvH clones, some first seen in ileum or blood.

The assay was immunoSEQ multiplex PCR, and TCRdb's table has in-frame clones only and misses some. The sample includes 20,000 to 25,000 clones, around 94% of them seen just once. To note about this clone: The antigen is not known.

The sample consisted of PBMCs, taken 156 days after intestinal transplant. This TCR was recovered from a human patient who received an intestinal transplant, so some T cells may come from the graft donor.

The CDR3 DNA is TGTGCCAGCAGTTACCTGGGCGGGGGTAATTCACCCCTCCACTTT. This gives the protein CASSYLGGGNSPLHF. The V gene is TRBV27, the J gene TRBJ1-6, with D possibly matching TRBD1 (5 bases). V was shortened by 4 bases and J by 6 bases, with 13 bases between the two germline ends. CDR1 MNHEY and CDR2 SMNVEV come from the germline V gene (reference sequence). The CDR3 runs to 15 residues.